Listed below are T cell receptor beta chains from one sample, sequenced in a study of shared clonotypes between healthy human individuals. Clones were sequenced by immunoSEQ multiplex PCR, and TCRdb holds only the in-frame ones, with some missing. Of some 2,100,000 clones listed, around 95% are singletons. Sequencing was carried out using naive CD4+ T cells sorted from blood. The receptors shown here come from a man between 18 and 29 years old in good health. The CDR3 runs from the conserved cysteine through the conserved F or W. The D gene is left open where the match is weak. Size tells how often a clone was seen (once, few, many) or the class of an expanded clone, and some rows leave it out.

d_call j_call v_call clone_size cdr3_nt cdr3_aa
. TRBJ1-1 TRBV18 . TGTGCCAGCTCACCTAATTGGGGGCTGGACACTGAAGCTTTCTTT CASSPNWGLDTEAFF
TRBD1 TRBJ2-7 TRBV6-5 . TGTGCCAGCAGTTACTCGACAGGGGGATCCTACGAGCAGTACTTC CASSYSTGGSYEQYF
TRBD1 TRBJ2-2 TRBV2 . TGTGCCAGCCGACGGGACAGCGTCACCGGGGAGCTGTTTTTT CASRRDSVTGELFF
. TRBJ2-3 TRBV2 . TGTGCCAGCAGTGAGTTGGGGTGGGACACAGATACGCAGTATTTT CASSELGWDTDTQYF
. TRBJ1-4 TRBV18 . TGTGCCAGCTCACCGAAGGAAAAACTGTTTTTT CASSPKEKLFF
. TRBJ2-3 TRBV6-5 . TGTGCCAGCAGTCGTAGGGGCACAGATACGCAGTATTTT CASSRRGTDTQYF
. TRBJ2-3 TRBV5-1 . TGCGCCAGCAGCTTGTCTAGGGAGAGGGATACGCAGTATTTT CASSLSRERDTQYF
. TRBJ1-4 TRBV4-1 . TGCGCCAGCAGCCCGGGGGAGCTTTTGGGTGAAAAACTGTTTTTT CASSPGELLGEKLFF
TRBD2 TRBJ2-3 TRBV9 . TGTGCCAGCAGCAACCTAGCGGGAGGGGCAGATACGCAGTATTTT CASSNLAGGADTQYF
TRBD1 TRBJ1-2 TRBV6-1 . TGTGCCAGCAGGGAACAGGGGTGGGGTGGCTACACCTTC CASREQGWGGYTF
TRBD1 TRBJ1-2 TRBV10-3 . TGTGCCATCAGTGAGTCCGGCGGGACAGGAAGAAGCTACACCTTC CAISESGGTGRSYTF
. TRBJ2-4 TRBV7-9 once TGTGCCAGCAGTCCCGTTATGGTAGCCAAAAACATTCAGTACTTC CASSPVMVAKNIQYF
. TRBJ2-7 TRBV10-2 . TGCGCCAGCAAGTCTGGACAGCCCTACGAGCAGTACTTC CASKSGQPYEQYF
. TRBJ2-7 TRBV5-1 . TGCGCCAGCAGCTTGGGGGGCGGGCAGTACTTC CASSLGGGQYF
TRBD1 TRBJ2-7 TRBV5-1 . TGCGCCAGCAGCCCACCCGGGACAGGGGTTTCCTACGAGCAGTACTTC CASSPPGTGVSYEQYF
. TRBJ1-5 TRBV6-1 . TGTGCCAGCATTCTCGCCAAGGGCGACAATCAGCCCCAGCATTTT CASILAKGDNQPQHF
. TRBJ2-2 TRBV10-3 . TGTGCCATCAGTGAGGACGCGGTCCTGAACACCGGGGAGCTGTTTTTT CAISEDAVLNTGELFF
. TRBJ1-4 TRBV7-9 . TGTGCCAGCAGCCGTCGGGGGAATGAAAAACTGTTTTTT CASSRRGNEKLFF
. TRBJ2-1 TRBV28 . TGTGCCAGCAGATCTCTAGCAGGGGGGCGAAATGAGCAGTTCTTC CASRSLAGGRNEQFF
TRBD2 TRBJ2-7 TRBV11-2 once TGTGCCAGCAGCTTAGAAGCGGGGTCCTCCTACGAGCAGTACTTC CASSLEAGSSYEQYF
. TRBJ1-4 TRBV19 . TGTGCCAGTAGGGACGGACAAAAGGGGGAAAAACTGTTTTTT CASRDGQKGEKLFF
TRBD1 TRBJ2-3 TRBV7-9 . TGTGCCAGCAGCTTAGGGGACAGACGCACAGATACGCAGTATTTT CASSLGDRRTDTQYF
TRBD2 TRBJ2-3 TRBV28 . TGTGCCACGGGAGCGGGGGGGCGTGGAGATACGCAGTATTTT CATGAGGRGDTQYF
TRBD2 TRBJ2-1 TRBV5-1 . TGCGCCAGCAGCTTGGAGGCTAGCGGCGCCAATGAGCAGTTCTTC CASSLEASGANEQFF
TRBD2 TRBJ2-7 TRBV7-9 . TGTGCCAGCAGCTCGACTAGCGGGAGGGCCTACGAGCAGTACTTC CASSSTSGRAYEQYF
. TRBJ1-2 TRBV30 . TGTGCCTGGAGTGCTCCTCAACCAACGACAGGCTACACCTTC CAWSAPQPTTGYTF
. TRBJ1-2 TRBV7-8 . TGTGCCAGCAGCCCCGGGACATTAAACTATGGCTACACCTTC CASSPGTLNYGYTF
. TRBJ1-5 TRBV15 . TGTGCCACCAGCAGAGGAGGGGCAGGGAGGAATCAGCCCCAGCATTTT CATSRGGAGRNQPQHF
TRBD2 TRBJ2-3 TRBV11-2 . TGTGCCAGCAGCTCAGAACTAGCGGGCCATACGCAGTATTTT CASSSELAGHTQYF
TRBD2 TRBJ2-3 TRBV4-1 . TGCGCCAGCAGCCAAGCGGGGGGGCAAAATACCGGTACGCAGTATTTT CASSQAGGQNTGTQYF
TRBD2 TRBJ2-3 TRBV5-1 . TGCGCCAGCCGAACTAGCGGGAGGACAGATACGCAGTATTTT CASRTSGRTDTQYF
TRBD1 TRBJ1-6 TRBV5-1 . TGCGCCAGCAGCTCGAGCATGGGACAGGGAGGATCACCCCTCCACTTT CASSSSMGQGGSPLHF
TRBD1 TRBJ1-1 TRBV2 . TGTGCCAGCGACGACATGAGGGGGCCAGGTGAAGCTTTCTTT CASDDMRGPGEAFF
. TRBJ1-2 TRBV5-4 few TGTGCCAGCAGCATTAACAGCTATGGCTACACCTTC CASSINSYGYTF
. TRBJ1-1 TRBV28 once TGTGCCAGCCTCCCCCCCGGCCAACCTGAAGCTTTCTTT CASLPPGQPEAFF
. TRBJ2-3 TRBV4-3 . TGCGCCAGCAGCCAAGATTTTGAGGGGACAGATACGCAGTATTTT CASSQDFEGTDTQYF
. TRBJ2-2 TRBV6-5 . TGTGCCAGCAGAATGATCACCGGGGAGCTGTTTTTT CASRMITGELFF
TRBD1 TRBJ2-1 TRBV7-3 once TGTGCCAGCAGCTCCCAACCGGGACAGGGGGACAATGAGCAGTTCTTC CASSSQPGQGDNEQFF
TRBD1 TRBJ1-2 TRBV6-1 . TGTGCCAGCAGTGAAGCAGGACAGGGGGGTTTTTATGGCTACACCTTC CASSEAGQGGFYGYTF
TRBD1 TRBJ2-3 TRBV5-6 . TGTGCCAGCAGCCGGGACAGGGGGAGCACAGATACGCAGTATTTT CASSRDRGSTDTQYF
TRBD2 TRBJ2-3 TRBV2 . TGTGCCAGCAGTCCCCTAGCGGGATTAACAGATACGCAGTATTTT CASSPLAGLTDTQYF
. TRBJ1-2 TRBV30 . TGTGCCTGGAATGTAATCAGCTTGGGCTATGGCTACACCTTC CAWNVISLGYGYTF
TRBD2 TRBJ2-1 TRBV5-1 . TGCGCCAGCAGCTTAGCTAGCGGGACTGAGCAGTTCTTC CASSLASGTEQFF